The clone carrying this T cell receptor beta chain was detected ten times or more. A second PCR of 7 to 11 cycles used a sample-barcoded 5' primer and a J-beta primer mix. Each cDNA molecule received a tag from a template-switch adaptor that had 12 random nucleotides. Every sample produced at least 3 million CDR3-containing paired-end reads. TCRdb reprocessed the 5' RACE reads via MiXCR and lists one record per CDR3 protein. The repertoire holds about 400,000 distinct CDR3 sequences, with about 52% as singletons. The CDR3 spans 17 residues. The trim removed 6 bases at V and 3 bases at J, leaving 11 bases unmatched. This record belongs to a study of blood T cells in healthy people across ages. All donors came from Russia, were Caucasian and healthy, and spanned ages roughly 6 to 95.

The sample comprised blood. The TCR comes from a man aged 60 to 69 in good health. The chain couples TRBV12-3 or TRBV12-4 to TRBJ2-5, with 12 positions matching TRBD2. CDR3 loop: CASRQSPSGGGKETQYF. CDR3 DNA sequence: TGTGCCAGCAGACAAAGTCCTAGCGGGGGGGGAAAAGAGACCCAGTACTTC.